This T cell receptor beta chain was documented in a study of blood T cell repertoires in COVID-19. Study in general: Some COVID-19 samples were acute and others convalescent; all came from the United States, Italy and Spain.

Ages ranged from roughly 18 to 100 years, with residence in some 25 US areas. V was pared by 6 bases and J by 5 bases, with 14 bases of the junction left unmatched. Germline V gives CDR1 MRHNA, CDR2 SNTAGT. This CDR3 has 16 residues. Assay: immunoSEQ multiplex PCR; the TCRdb copy retains only in-frame clones and omits some. Among 180,000 or so clones listed, around 82% were seen once. This chain uses TRBV6-4 with TRBJ2-5, with TRBD1 matching 8 bases. The sequencing input was PBMCs or T cells enriched from blood (not recorded which). The TCR originated in a woman in her 50s in a cohort exposed to, infected with or recovered from COVID-19 (not recorded which). The CDR3 sequence is CASRYSTGVSGETQYF. The CDR3 region has the DNA TGTGCCAGCAGATATTCGACAGGGGTGTCGGGGGAGACCCAGTACTTC.